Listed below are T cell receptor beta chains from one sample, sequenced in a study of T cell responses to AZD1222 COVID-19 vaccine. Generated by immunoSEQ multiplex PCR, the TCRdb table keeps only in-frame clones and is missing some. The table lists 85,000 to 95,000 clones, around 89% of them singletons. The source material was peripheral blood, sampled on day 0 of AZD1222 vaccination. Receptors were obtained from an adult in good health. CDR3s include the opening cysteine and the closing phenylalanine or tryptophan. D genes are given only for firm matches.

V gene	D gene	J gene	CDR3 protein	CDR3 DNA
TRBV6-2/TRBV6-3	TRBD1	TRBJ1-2	CASSRSSGTGVGYTF	TGTGCCAGCAGTCGTAGTTCCGGGACAGGGGTCGGCTACACCTTC
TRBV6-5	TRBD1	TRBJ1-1	CASRGPEGNTEAFF	TGTGCCAGTAGGGGGCCCGAGGGGAACACTGAAGCTTTCTTT
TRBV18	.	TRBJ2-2	CASSPAQVVTGELFF	TGTGCCAGCTCACCAGCCCAGGTGGTGACCGGGGAGCTGTTTTTT
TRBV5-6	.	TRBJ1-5	CASSAGGRSNQPQHF	TGTGCCAGCAGCGCGGGGGGACGCAGCAATCAGCCCCAGCATTTT
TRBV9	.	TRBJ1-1	CASSARETNTEAFF	TGTGCCAGCAGCGCCCGGGAGACGAACACTGAAGCTTTCTTT
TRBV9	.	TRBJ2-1	CASSVTRNANEQFF	TGTGCCAGCAGCGTAACTCGTAATGCGAATGAGCAGTTCTTC
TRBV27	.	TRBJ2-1	CASSSSRGPGNEQFF	TGTGCCAGCAGTTCCTCCCGCGGTCCAGGGAATGAGCAGTTCTTC
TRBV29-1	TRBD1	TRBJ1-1	CSVVLAFTGRGLGTEAFF	TGCAGCGTTGTTCTGGCTTTTACTGGGAGGGGGCTCGGCACTGAAGCTTTCTTT
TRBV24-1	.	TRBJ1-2	CATSDTFDGAVGYTF	TGTGCCACCAGTGATACCTTCGACGGAGCAGTTGGCTACACCTTC
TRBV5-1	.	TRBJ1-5	CASKPGDEGQPQHF	TGCGCCAGCAAGCCAGGGGACGAAGGACAGCCCCAGCATTTT
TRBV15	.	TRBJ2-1	CATSRDKEYNEQFF	TGTGCCACCAGCAGAGATAAGGAGTACAATGAGCAGTTCTTC